This is a list of T cell receptor beta chains from one sample in a study of control samples from healthy donors and cancer patients. This table comes from immunoSEQ multiplex PCR, and its TCRdb copy is limited to in-frame clones, with some not included. Counted here are some 130,000 clones, around 93% occurring once; the ten biggest clones make up 2% to 2.5%. What was sequenced was blood. The receptor source for this set is a woman in her fifties or sixties in good health. Each CDR3 is given with its conserved first and last residue. D genes are given only for firm matches. Size is omitted from some rows. Given values are once, few, many or a class for expanded clones.

clone size: NA
D gene: NA
V gene: TRBV5-4
J gene: TRBJ1-1
CDR3 protein: CASSLGGGNTEAFF
CDR3 DNA: TGTGCCAGCAGCTTGGGTGGAGGGAACACTGAAGCTTTCTTT

clone size: NA
D gene: TRBD1
V gene: TRBV6-5
J gene: TRBJ2-1
CDR3 protein: CASSPQGAFTYEQFF
CDR3 DNA: TGTGCCAGCAGTCCACAGGGGGCCTTCACGTACGAGCAGTTCTTC

clone size: NA
D gene: TRBD1
V gene: TRBV3-1/TRBV3-2
J gene: TRBJ2-7
CDR3 protein: CASSQEGTGSYEQYF
CDR3 DNA: TGTGCCAGCAGCCAAGAAGGGACAGGGTCCTACGAGCAGTACTTC

clone size: NA
D gene: TRBD2
V gene: TRBV5-4
J gene: TRBJ2-7
CDR3 protein: CASSSSGLAVYEQYF
CDR3 DNA: TGTGCCAGCAGCTCCTCGGGACTAGCGGTCTACGAGCAGTACTTC

clone size: NA
D gene: TRBD1
V gene: TRBV7-2
J gene: TRBJ1-1
CDR3 protein: CASSLGRDRGIGRTEAFF
CDR3 DNA: TGTGCCAGCAGCTTAGGACGGGACAGGGGGATAGGGAGGACTGAAGCTTTCTTT

clone size: NA
D gene: NA
V gene: TRBV28
J gene: TRBJ2-1
CDR3 protein: CASSLYSSYNEQFF
CDR3 DNA: TGTGCCAGCAGTTTATATAGCTCCTACAATGAGCAGTTCTTC

clone size: NA
D gene: NA
V gene: TRBV5-1
J gene: TRBJ2-3
CDR3 protein: CASSPRNPGTDTQYF
CDR3 DNA: TGCGCCAGCAGCCCACGGAACCCAGGCACAGATACGCAGTATTTT

clone size: NA
D gene: NA
V gene: TRBV20-1
J gene: TRBJ1-6
CDR3 protein: CSASVDTSPNSPLHF
CDR3 DNA: TGCAGTGCTAGTGTCGACACATCCCCTAATTCACCCCTCCACTTT

clone size: NA
D gene: NA
V gene: TRBV20-1
J gene: TRBJ1-1
CDR3 protein: CSASSNTEAFF
CDR3 DNA: TGCAGTGCTAGTTCGAACACTGAAGCTTTCTTT

clone size: NA
D gene: NA
V gene: TRBV5-1
J gene: TRBJ2-3
CDR3 protein: CASSPRSGVDTQYF
CDR3 DNA: TGCGCCAGCAGCCCTCGGTCGGGGGTAGATACGCAGTATTTT

clone size: once
D gene: NA
V gene: TRBV27
J gene: TRBJ1-5
CDR3 protein: CASSLGKNQPQHF
CDR3 DNA: TGTGCCAGCAGTTTGGGCAAGAATCAGCCCCAGCATTTT

clone size: NA
D gene: TRBD1
V gene: TRBV7-2
J gene: TRBJ1-2
CDR3 protein: CASSLGFRGPLARGYTF
CDR3 DNA: TGTGCCAGCAGCTTAGGGTTCAGGGGGCCGCTGGCGAGAGGCTACACCTTC

clone size: NA
D gene: NA
V gene: TRBV19
J gene: TRBJ2-6
CDR3 protein: CASSAWGSGANVLTF
CDR3 DNA: TGTGCCAGTAGTGCCTGGGGCTCTGGGGCCAACGTCCTGACTTTC

clone size: NA
D gene: NA
V gene: TRBV10-1
J gene: TRBJ2-7
CDR3 protein: CASSEDSTYEQYF
CDR3 DNA: TGCGCCAGCAGTGAGGACAGTACCTACGAGCAGTACTTC

clone size: NA
D gene: NA
V gene: TRBV25-1
J gene: TRBJ1-1
CDR3 protein: CASRLMNTEAFF
CDR3 DNA: TGTGCCAGCAGACTGATGAACACTGAAGCTTTCTTT

clone size: NA
D gene: NA
V gene: TRBV9
J gene: TRBJ2-1
CDR3 protein: CASSVAGTEQFF
CDR3 DNA: TGTGCCAGCAGCGTAGCAGGGACTGAGCAGTTCTTC

clone size: NA
D gene: TRBD1
V gene: TRBV14
J gene: TRBJ2-3
CDR3 protein: CASSQVGQGDTQYF
CDR3 DNA: TGTGCCAGCAGCCAAGTGGGACAGGGCGATACGCAGTATTTT

clone size: NA
D gene: NA
V gene: TRBV5-1
J gene: TRBJ2-2
CDR3 protein: CASSFSIGTNTGELFF
CDR3 DNA: TGCGCCAGCAGCTTCTCAATAGGGACGAACACCGGGGAGCTGTTTTTT

clone size: NA
D gene: TRBD1
V gene: TRBV5-4
J gene: TRBJ1-3
CDR3 protein: CASSPGQYRSGNTIYF
CDR3 DNA: TGTGCCAGCAGCCCGGGACAGTACCGCTCTGGAAACACCATATATTTT

clone size: NA
D gene: NA
V gene: TRBV5-6
J gene: TRBJ1-5
CDR3 protein: CASSLAGGNSNQPQHF
CDR3 DNA: TGTGCCAGCAGCTTGGCTGGGGGTAATAGCAATCAGCCCCAGCATTTT

clone size: NA
D gene: NA
V gene: TRBV28
J gene: TRBJ1-1
CDR3 protein: CASLLSGTEAFF
CDR3 DNA: TGTGCCAGCTTGTTAAGCGGCACTGAAGCTTTCTTT

clone size: NA
D gene: NA
V gene: TRBV5-1
J gene: TRBJ2-3
CDR3 protein: CASSPRDSGGDTQYF
CDR3 DNA: TGCGCCAGCAGCCCCCGGGACTCAGGAGGGGATACGCAGTATTTT

clone size: NA
D gene: NA
V gene: TRBV12-3/TRBV12-4
J gene: TRBJ2-7
CDR3 protein: CASSFGGGSEQYF
CDR3 DNA: TGTGCCAGCAGTTTCGGCGGGGGCTCCGAGCAGTACTTC

clone size: NA
D gene: NA
V gene: TRBV3-1/TRBV3-2
J gene: TRBJ2-1
CDR3 protein: CASSQRYYNEQFF
CDR3 DNA: TGTGCCAGCAGCCAAAGGTACTACAATGAGCAGTTCTTC

clone size: NA
D gene: NA
V gene: TRBV6-2/TRBV6-3
J gene: TRBJ2-5
CDR3 protein: CASSYGGLSETQYF
CDR3 DNA: TGTGCCAGCAGTTACGGGGGGCTTAGCGAGACCCAGTACTTC

clone size: NA
D gene: TRBD2
V gene: TRBV11-2
J gene: TRBJ2-1
CDR3 protein: CASSWGGGLEQFF
CDR3 DNA: TGTGCCAGCAGCTGGGGCGGGGGGCTTGAGCAGTTCTTC

clone size: NA
D gene: TRBD1
V gene: TRBV19
J gene: TRBJ1-5
CDR3 protein: CASSLPGQGGQPQHF
CDR3 DNA: TGTGCCAGTAGTCTACCGGGACAGGGAGGTCAGCCCCAGCATTTT

clone size: NA
D gene: NA
V gene: TRBV5-1
J gene: TRBJ1-3
CDR3 protein: CASSLEGTGNTIYF
CDR3 DNA: TGCGCCAGCAGCTTGGAGGGGACTGGAAACACCATATATTTT